This TCR beta chain was retrieved from a study of shared clonotypes between healthy human individuals. Clones were read by immunoSEQ multiplex PCR, and TCRdb kept only the in-frame ones, dropping some. This table holds millions of clones, more than 90% found once. V trimming: 0 bases; J trimming: 3 bases; junction bases outside the gene matches: 6. The CDR3 is made up of 18 amino acids. Germline CDR1 reads MGHRA; CDR2 reads YSYEKL. This clonotype originated in a man aged 18-30 years in good health. What was sequenced was naive CD4+ T cells sorted from blood. Sample subset: CD45RA+ positively selected. This chain joins TRBV4-1 and TRBJ2-2; 11 nucleotides line up with TRBD2. CDR3 amino acids: CASSQDRGLAEDTGELFF. Written as DNA, the CDR3 is TGCGCCAGCAGCCAAGATAGGGGACTAGCGGAAGACACCGGGGAGCTGTTTTTT.